The source of this T cell receptor (beta chain) is a study of blood T cells in healthy people across ages. Study outcomes and limitations: The study found more naive CD4+ cells and higher diversity in long-lived than aged donors. No conclusive comparison of naive versus antigen-experienced cells was possible with unsorted PBMCs. Older age coincided with a roughly linear decline in TCR beta diversity per million T cells.

For this clonotype: The antigen remains unidentified.

The CDR3 spans 14 residues. J gave up 7 bases and V 8 bases, and 10 bases lay outside the gene matches. CDR1 and CDR2 from the germline V gene are MNHEY and SVGAGI. Alongside a J-beta primer mix, a sample-barcoded 5' primer served in a second PCR lasting about 6 to 11 cycles. TCRdb re-analysed the 5' RACE reads in MiXCR, keeping a single row per CDR3 protein. The sample carries approximately 1.5 million distinct CDR3 sequences, under 55% recorded once. The rearrangement links TRBV6-5 to TRBJ1-5; 8 nucleotides line up with TRBD1. This sequence was found in a young woman in good health. Sequencing input: blood. The CDR3 nucleotides are TGTGCCAGCTCCACAGGGGGATCGGGACAGCCCCAGCATTTT. As protein: CASSTGGSGQPQHF.